This TCR beta chain is from a study of T cells in Graves' hyperthyroidism and ophthalmopathy. Authors of the study amplified TCR beta CDR3 regions from RNA transcripts. Researchers ran a first-round RT-PCR on the TCR CDR3 using the HTBI primer set. TCRdb analysed the multiplex PCR reads with MiXCR anew, one entry per CDR3 protein. The table has a few hundred thousand distinct CDR3 sequences, 16% seen once. The CDR3 runs 13 residues. Looked up from germline, CDR1 is SNHLY and CDR2 is FYNNEI. V lost 10 bases to trimming and J lost 7 bases; unmatched junction nucleotides: 9. Individuals with ophthalmopathy presented a Clinical Activity Score of at least 3, a NOSPECS grade of at least 4 and a duration under 3 months. Diagnoses were made from clinical symptoms, serum measures (thyroxine and TRAb), thyroid ultrasound and orbital computed tomography. The study's findings and limits: A model built on 13 V-J features separated ophthalmopathy from stable hyperthyroidism. Blood shared most expanded thyroid clonotypes above 0.001.

This clonotype was observed many times. The antigen remains undetermined. Source material: blood. The rearrangement links TRBV2 to TRBJ2-1; 8 bases match TRBD1. The source is a woman aged 25 to 45 with Graves' ophthalmopathy. This CDR3 is CAIDRGVGNEQFF. CDR3 DNA sequence: TGTGCCATCGACAGGGGAGTGGGGAATGAGCAGTTCTTC.